This TCR beta chain was sequenced for a study of T cell responses to AZD1222 COVID-19 vaccine. Study summary: Recipients boosted at about 4 weeks or about 12 weeks are pooled. Study-wide points: Spike was spanned by vaccine-associated CD4 TCRs, with dominance at 160-218 and 743-854. Without day 14 samples, only post-peak T cell repertoires were studied.

CDR1 is MDHEN, CDR2 SYDVKM, per germline. The junction had 11 bases not matched to a gene; V was cut back by 4 bases and J by 5 bases. The CDR3 covers 16 residues. Details on this clone: Its antigen is unidentified.

Assay used: immunoSEQ multiplex PCR; TCRdb lists only in-frame clones, some missing. Of about 86,000 clones in the sample, 70% to 80% were seen once. The material sequenced was peripheral blood, taken on day 0 of AZD1222 vaccination. The chain couples TRBV28 to TRBJ2-7; 10 bases line up with TRBD2. The receptor was isolated from an adult in good health. For the CDR3, the DNA is TGTGCCAGCAGTTCTCCTAGCGGGAGTAAGGTGGACGAGCAGTACTTC. Encoded protein: CASSSPSGSKVDEQYF.